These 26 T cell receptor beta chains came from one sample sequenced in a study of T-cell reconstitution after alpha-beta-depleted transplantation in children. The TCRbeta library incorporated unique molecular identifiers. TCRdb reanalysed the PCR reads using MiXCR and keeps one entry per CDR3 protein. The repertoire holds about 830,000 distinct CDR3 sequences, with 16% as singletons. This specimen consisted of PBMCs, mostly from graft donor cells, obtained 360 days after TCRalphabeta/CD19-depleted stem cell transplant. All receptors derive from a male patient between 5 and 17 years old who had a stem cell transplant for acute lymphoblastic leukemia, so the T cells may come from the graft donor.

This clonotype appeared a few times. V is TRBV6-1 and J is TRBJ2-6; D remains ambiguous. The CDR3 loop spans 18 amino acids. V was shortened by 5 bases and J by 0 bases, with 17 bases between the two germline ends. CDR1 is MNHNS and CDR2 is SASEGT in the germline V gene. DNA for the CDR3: TGTGCCAGCAGTCCTATCCCGATCACGAGCTCTGGGGCCAACGTCCTGACTTTC. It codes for CASSPIPITSSGANVLTF.

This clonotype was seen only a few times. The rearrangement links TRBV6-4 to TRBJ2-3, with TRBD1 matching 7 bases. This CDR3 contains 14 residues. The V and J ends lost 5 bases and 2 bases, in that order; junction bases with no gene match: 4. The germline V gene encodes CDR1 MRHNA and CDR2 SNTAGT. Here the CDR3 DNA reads TGTGCCAGCAGTTCCGGGACAGCCACAGATACGCAGTATTTT. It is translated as CASSSGTATDTQYF.

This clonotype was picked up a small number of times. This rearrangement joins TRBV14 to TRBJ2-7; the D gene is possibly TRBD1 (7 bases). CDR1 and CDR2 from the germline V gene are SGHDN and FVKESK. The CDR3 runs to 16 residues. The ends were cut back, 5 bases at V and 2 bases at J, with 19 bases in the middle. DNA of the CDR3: TGTGCCAGCAGCACATCCCCAGGGGGAGGAACCTACGAGCAGTACTTC. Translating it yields CASSTSPGGGTYEQYF.

The CDR3 DNA sequence: TGTGCCAGCAGCTACCCGGACGCCCCCTACGAGCAGTACTTC. It specifies CASSYPDAPYEQYF. This rearrangement joins TRBV27 to TRBJ2-7; unclear D gene. Between the trimmed V and J ends, which lost 6 bases and 2 bases, there was a span of 14 bases. The CDR3 extends over 14 amino acids. The V gene's germline CDR1 is MNHEY and CDR2 SMNVEV (reference sequence).

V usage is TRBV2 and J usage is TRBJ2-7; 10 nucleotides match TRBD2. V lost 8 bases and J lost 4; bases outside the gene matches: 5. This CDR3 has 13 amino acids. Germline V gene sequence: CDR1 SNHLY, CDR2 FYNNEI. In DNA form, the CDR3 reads TGTGCCAGCCCCTCTAGCGGGGGATACGAGCAGTACTTC. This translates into CASPSSGGYEQYF.

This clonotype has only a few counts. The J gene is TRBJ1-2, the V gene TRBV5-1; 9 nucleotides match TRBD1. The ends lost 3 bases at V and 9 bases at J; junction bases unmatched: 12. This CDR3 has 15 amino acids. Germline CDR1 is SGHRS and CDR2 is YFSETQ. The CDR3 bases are TGCGCCAGCAGCTCAATAGCCGGGACAGGGAATAGCTACACCTTC. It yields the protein CASSSIAGTGNSYTF.

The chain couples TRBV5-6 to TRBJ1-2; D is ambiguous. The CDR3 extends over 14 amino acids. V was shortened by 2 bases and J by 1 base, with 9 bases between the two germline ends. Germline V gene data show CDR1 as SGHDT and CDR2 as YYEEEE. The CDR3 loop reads CASSFTHNNYGYTF. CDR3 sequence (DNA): TGTGCCAGCAGCTTCACCCACAATAACTATGGCTACACCTTC.

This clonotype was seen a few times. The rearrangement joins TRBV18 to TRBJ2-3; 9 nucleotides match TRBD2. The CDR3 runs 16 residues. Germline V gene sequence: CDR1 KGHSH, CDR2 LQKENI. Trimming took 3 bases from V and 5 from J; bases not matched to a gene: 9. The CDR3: CASSPLAGARGDTQYF. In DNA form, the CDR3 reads TGTGCCAGCTCACCTTTAGCGGGAGCTAGGGGAGATACGCAGTATTTT.

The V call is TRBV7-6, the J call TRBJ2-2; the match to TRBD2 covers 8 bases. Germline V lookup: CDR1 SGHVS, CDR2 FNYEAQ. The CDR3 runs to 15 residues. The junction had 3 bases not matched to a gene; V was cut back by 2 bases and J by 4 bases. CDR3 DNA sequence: TGTGCCAGCAGCTTAATACGGGAGGGCACCGGGGAGCTGTTTTTT. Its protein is CASSLIREGTGELFF. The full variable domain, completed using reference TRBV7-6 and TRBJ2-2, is GAGVSQSPRYKVTKRGQDVALRCDPISGHVSLYWYRQALGQGPEFLTYFNYEAQQDKSGLPNDRFSAERPEGSISTLTIQRTEQRDSAMYRCASSLIREGTGELFFGEGSRLTVL.

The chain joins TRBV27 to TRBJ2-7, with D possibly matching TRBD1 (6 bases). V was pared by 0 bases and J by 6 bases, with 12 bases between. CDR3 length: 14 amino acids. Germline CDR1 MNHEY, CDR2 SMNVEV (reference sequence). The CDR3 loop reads CASSLSLGAGEQYF. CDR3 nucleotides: TGTGCCAGCAGTTTATCGCTGGGGGCTGGCGAGCAGTACTTC.

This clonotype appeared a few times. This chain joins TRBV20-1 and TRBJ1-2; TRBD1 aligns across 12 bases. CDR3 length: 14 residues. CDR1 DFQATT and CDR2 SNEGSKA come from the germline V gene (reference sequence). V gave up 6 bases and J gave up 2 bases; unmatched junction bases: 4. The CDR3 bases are TGCAGTGCAGAAGGGACAGGGGGCAACTATGGCTACACCTTC. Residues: CSAEGTGGNYGYTF.

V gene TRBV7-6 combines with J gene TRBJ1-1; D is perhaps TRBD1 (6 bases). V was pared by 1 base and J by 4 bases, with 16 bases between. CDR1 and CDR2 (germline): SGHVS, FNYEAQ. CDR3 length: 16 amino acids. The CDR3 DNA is TGTGCCAGCAGCTTAGATTCCACAGGGCTGGCCACTGAAGCTTTCTTT. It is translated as CASSLDSTGLATEAFF.

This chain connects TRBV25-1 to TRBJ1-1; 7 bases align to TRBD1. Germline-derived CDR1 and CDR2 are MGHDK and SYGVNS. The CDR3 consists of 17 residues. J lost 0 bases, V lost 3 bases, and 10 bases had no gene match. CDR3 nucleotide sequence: TGTGCCAGCAGTGATCTACCGACAGGGTTGTTGAACACTGAAGCTTTCTTT. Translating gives CASSDLPTGLLNTEAFF.

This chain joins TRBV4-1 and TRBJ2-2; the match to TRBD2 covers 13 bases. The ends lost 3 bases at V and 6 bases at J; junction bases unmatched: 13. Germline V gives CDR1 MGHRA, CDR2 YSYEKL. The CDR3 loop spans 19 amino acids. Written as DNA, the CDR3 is TGCGCCAGCAGCCAGTGGGGACTAGCGGGACGCGTTTTAGCCGGGGAGCTGTTTTTT. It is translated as CASSQWGLAGRVLAGELFF.

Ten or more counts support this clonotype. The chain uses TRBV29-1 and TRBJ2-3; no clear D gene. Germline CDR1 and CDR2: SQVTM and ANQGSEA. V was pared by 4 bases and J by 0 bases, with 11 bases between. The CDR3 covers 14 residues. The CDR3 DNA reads TGCAGCGTTGCCAAGGTCCTAAGCACAGATACGCAGTATTTT. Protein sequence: CSVAKVLSTDTQYF.

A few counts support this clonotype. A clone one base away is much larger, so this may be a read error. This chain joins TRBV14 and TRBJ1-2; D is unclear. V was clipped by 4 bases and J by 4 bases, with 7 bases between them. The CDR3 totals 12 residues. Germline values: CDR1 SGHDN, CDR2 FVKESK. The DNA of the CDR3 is TGTGCCAGCAGCCCCGGGATCTATGGCTACACCTTC. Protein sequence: CASSPGIYGYTF. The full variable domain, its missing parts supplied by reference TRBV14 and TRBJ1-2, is EAGVTQFPSHSVIEKGQTVTLRCDPISGHDNLYWYRRVMGKEIKFLLHFVKESKQDESGMPNNRFLAERTGGTYSTLKVQPAELEDSGVYFCASSPGIYGYTFGSGTRLTVV.

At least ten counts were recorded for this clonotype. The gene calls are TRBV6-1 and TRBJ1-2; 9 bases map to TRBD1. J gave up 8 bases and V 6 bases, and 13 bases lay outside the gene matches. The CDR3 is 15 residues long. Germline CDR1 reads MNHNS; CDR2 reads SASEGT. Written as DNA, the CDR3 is TGTGCCAGCAGATCCCTTAACAGGGGGCACGCCGGCTACACCTTC. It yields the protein CASRSLNRGHAGYTF.

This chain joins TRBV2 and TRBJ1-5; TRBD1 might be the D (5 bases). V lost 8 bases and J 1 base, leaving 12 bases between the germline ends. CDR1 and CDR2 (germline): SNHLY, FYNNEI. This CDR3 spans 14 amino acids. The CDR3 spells CASWGPKSNQPQHF. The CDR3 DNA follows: TGTGCCAGCTGGGGCCCGAAGAGCAATCAGCCCCAGCATTTT.

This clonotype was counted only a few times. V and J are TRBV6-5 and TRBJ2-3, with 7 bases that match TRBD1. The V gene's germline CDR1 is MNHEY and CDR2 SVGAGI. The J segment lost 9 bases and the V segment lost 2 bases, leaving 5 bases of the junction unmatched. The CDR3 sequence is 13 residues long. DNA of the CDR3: TGTGCCAGCAGTTACCGAGACAGGGCCACGCAGTATTTT. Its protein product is CASSYRDRATQYF.

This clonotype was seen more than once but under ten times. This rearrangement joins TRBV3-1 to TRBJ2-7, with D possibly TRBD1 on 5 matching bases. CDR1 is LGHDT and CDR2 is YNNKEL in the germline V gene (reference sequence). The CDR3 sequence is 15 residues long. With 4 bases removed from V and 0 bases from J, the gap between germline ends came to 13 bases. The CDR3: CASSPGPWSSYEQYF. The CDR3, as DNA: TGTGCCAGCAGCCCAGGGCCCTGGAGCTCCTACGAGCAGTACTTC.

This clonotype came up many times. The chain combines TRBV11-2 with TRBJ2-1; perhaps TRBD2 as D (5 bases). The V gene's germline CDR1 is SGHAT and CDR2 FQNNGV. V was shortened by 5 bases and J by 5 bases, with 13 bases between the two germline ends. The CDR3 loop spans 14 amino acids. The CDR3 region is CASSPKRTHNEQFF. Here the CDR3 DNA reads TGTGCCAGCAGCCCGAAGCGGACTCACAATGAGCAGTTCTTC.

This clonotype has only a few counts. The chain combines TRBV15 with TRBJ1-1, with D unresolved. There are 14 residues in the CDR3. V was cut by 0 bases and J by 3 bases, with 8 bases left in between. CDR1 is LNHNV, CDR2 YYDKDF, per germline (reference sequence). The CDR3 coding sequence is TGTGCCACCAGCAGAGATCTTCTGGACACTGAAGCTTTCTTT. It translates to CATSRDLLDTEAFF.

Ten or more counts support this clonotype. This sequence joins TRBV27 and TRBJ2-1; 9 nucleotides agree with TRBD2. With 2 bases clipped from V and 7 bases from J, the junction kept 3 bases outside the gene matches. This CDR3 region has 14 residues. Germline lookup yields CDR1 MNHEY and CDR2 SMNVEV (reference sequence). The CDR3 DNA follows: TGTGCCAGCAGTTTAGGACTAGCGATGAATGAGCAGTTCTTC. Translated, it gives CASSLGLAMNEQFF.

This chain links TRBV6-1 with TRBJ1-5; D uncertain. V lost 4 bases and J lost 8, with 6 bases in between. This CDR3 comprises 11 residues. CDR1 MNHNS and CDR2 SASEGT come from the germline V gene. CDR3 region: CASSVREPQHF. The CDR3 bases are TGTGCCAGCAGTGTAAGGGAGCCCCAGCATTTT.

The CDR3 is CATSRALTSRTDTQYF. The CDR3 bases are TGTGCCACCAGCAGAGCTTTGACTAGCCGCACAGATACGCAGTATTTT. The chain uses TRBV24-1 and TRBJ2-3, with 7 bases matching TRBD2. Trimming at V came to 7 bases and at J to 1 base, leaving 10 bases not matched to a gene. The germline gives CDR1 KGHDR, CDR2 SFDVKD. This CDR3 has 16 amino acids.

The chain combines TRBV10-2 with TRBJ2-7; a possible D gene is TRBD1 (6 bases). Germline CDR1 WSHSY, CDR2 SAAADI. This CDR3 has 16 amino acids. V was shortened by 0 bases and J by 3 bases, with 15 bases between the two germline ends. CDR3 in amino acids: CASSESNVGGHYEQYF. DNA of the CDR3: TGCGCCAGCAGTGAGTCGAATGTTGGGGGACACTACGAGCAGTACTTC.